This T cell receptor (beta chain) was sequenced during a study of blood T cell repertoires in COVID-19. Produced via immunoSEQ multiplex PCR; TCRdb's table is partial and in-frame only. The profile covers about 280,000 clones, with 88% appearing a single time and roughly 9% taken by the ten largest. Trimming took off 3 bases at V and 5 bases at J, with 4 bases between the two ends. The CDR3 covers 12 residues. The rearrangement links TRBV12-3 or TRBV12-4 to TRBJ2-2, with D hard to call. Sequenced material: peripheral blood. This sequence was found in a young man with active or convalescent COVID-19. CDR3 protein: CASSFVTGELFF. The CDR3 DNA reads as TGTGCCAGCAGTTTCGTAACCGGGGAGCTGTTTTTT.